The 22 T cell receptor beta chains reported below all come from one sample, sequenced in a study of T cells in Graves' hyperthyroidism and ophthalmopathy. From RNA transcripts, TCR beta CDR3 regions were amplified. The HTBI primer set drove a first-round RT-PCR of the TCR CDR3. TCRdb ran MiXCR on the multiplex PCR reads and lists one entry per CDR3 protein. This sample has hundreds of thousands of distinct CDR3 sequences, with 16% found just once. What was sequenced was blood. Every receptor here comes from a woman between 18 and 29 years old with Graves' ophthalmopathy.

This clonotype was picked up many times. The V and J genes are TRBV11-2 and TRBJ2-3; D is tentatively TRBD1 or TRBD2 (5 bases each). The CDR3 is 15 amino acids. The germline gives CDR1 SGHAT, CDR2 FQNNGV. The V end lost 5 bases, the J end lost 2 bases, and 14 bases lay between the germline ends. In DNA form, the CDR3 reads TGTGCCAGCAGCCCCGGGGCTGGTTCCACAGATACGCAGTATTTT. Its translation is CASSPGAGSTDTQYF.

This clonotype was seen at least ten times. The genes are TRBV28 and TRBJ1-1; possible D gene TRBD1, 5 bases. CDR3 length equals 12 residues. The V end lost 2 bases, the J end lost 10 bases, and 11 bases lay between the germline ends. Germline CDR1 is MDHEN and CDR2 is SYDVKM. The CDR3 coding sequence is TGTGCCAGCAGTTTACGACAGAGCGTAGCTTTCTTT. The encoded protein is CASSLRQSVAFF.

This clonotype was detected only a few times. The chain has TRBV3-1 and TRBJ1-2, with TRBD1 matching over 7 bases. The germline V gene encodes CDR1 LGHDT and CDR2 YNNKEL (reference sequence). This CDR3 is 15 amino acids long. V lost 0 bases and J lost 8; bases outside the gene matches: 9. In DNA, the CDR3 is TGTGCCAGCAGCCAAGATGGCGCAGGGGGTGGGGGCTACACCTTC. It encodes CASSQDGAGGGGYTF.

Ten or more counts support this clonotype. The chain joins TRBV7-6 to TRBJ2-4, with 10 bases lining up with TRBD1. Germline loops: CDR1 SGHVS, CDR2 FNYEAQ. Unmatched junction bases numbered 4, after V lost 5 bases and J lost 6 bases. The CDR3 consists of 14 residues. CDR3 in amino acids: CASSAGQGGNIQYF. For the CDR3, the DNA is TGTGCCAGCAGCGCCGGACAGGGGGGAAACATTCAGTACTTC.

This chain connects TRBV15 to TRBJ2-7; 12 nucleotides line up with TRBD1. The CDR3 length is 14 residues. Per the germline V gene, CDR1 is LNHNV and CDR2 is YYDKDF (reference sequence). V lost 3 bases, J lost 7 bases, and 4 bases stayed unmatched. CDR3: CATSRGQGAREQYF. The CDR3 DNA reads as TGTGCCACCAGCAGGGGACAGGGGGCGCGGGAGCAGTACTTC.

This clonotype was detected ten times or more. The chain is built from TRBV28 and TRBJ2-7; TRBD2 matches at 11 bases. With 5 bases clipped from V and 4 bases from J, the junction kept 7 bases outside the gene matches. Germline V CDR1 and CDR2: MDHEN, SYDVKM. The CDR3 is made up of 15 amino acids. The CDR3 DNA is TGTGCCAGCAGTCTTTCTAGCGGGGGGCGATACGAGCAGTACTTC. Translated, it gives CASSLSSGGRYEQYF.

This clonotype was counted at least ten times. This rearrangement joins TRBV20-1 to TRBJ2-1, with 8 bases lining up with TRBD2. This CDR3 contains 16 residues. J lost 2 bases, V lost 1 base, and 7 bases had no gene match. Germline V gene sequence: CDR1 DFQATT, CDR2 SNEGSKA (reference sequence). The CDR3 loop is CSARVSSGGTYNEQFF. The CDR3 nucleotides are TGCAGTGCTAGAGTAAGCAGCGGGGGAACCTACAATGAGCAGTTCTTC.

This clonotype was observed at least ten times. The chain uses TRBV14 and TRBJ2-2; 7 nucleotides agree with TRBD2. The length of the CDR3 is 14 residues. The ends lost 0 bases at V and 5 bases at J; junction bases unmatched: 0. The germline V gene has CDR1 SGHDN and CDR2 FVKESK. CDR3 coding DNA: TGTGCCAGCAGCCAAGAGGGGGGGACCGGGGAGCTGTTTTTT. Translated: CASSQEGGTGELFF.

This clonotype was recorded at least ten times. The rearrangement uses TRBV28 and TRBJ1-4, with TRBD1 matching over 9 bases. Germline CDR1 is MDHEN and CDR2 is SYDVKM. The CDR3 has 16 amino acids. With V trimmed by 3 bases and J by 1 base, 3 bases remained unmatched. This chain's CDR3 is CASSLTGQGTNEKLFF. The CDR3 DNA is TGTGCCAGCAGTTTGACGGGACAGGGAACTAATGAAAAACTGTTTTTT.

This clonotype was seen at least ten times. For the CDR3, the DNA is TGTGCCAGCAGCCCTTACAGGTACACTGAAGCTTTCTTT. Its translation: CASSPYRYTEAFF. The gene calls are TRBV7-8 and TRBJ1-1; perhaps TRBD1 as D (5 bases). Trimming shortened V by 5 bases and J by 3 bases, and 10 bases separated the two germline ends. The germline CDR1 and CDR2 sequences are SGHVS and FQNEAQ. The CDR3 totals 13 residues.

This clonotype occurred many times. CDR3 loop: CASSLGGMNTGELFF. Written as DNA, the CDR3 is TGTGCCAGCAGCCTTGGGGGCATGAACACCGGGGAGCTGTTTTTT. The V and J genes are TRBV6-1 and TRBJ2-2; the D gene is possibly TRBD1 (6 bases). The V end lost 6 bases, the J end lost 1 base, and 12 bases lay between the germline ends. This CDR3 spans 15 amino acids. In germline, CDR1 is MNHNS, CDR2 SASEGT.

The sample holds many counts of this clonotype. The CDR3 protein is CASSQVSGWEQFF. The CDR3 nucleotides are TGTGCCAGCAGCCAAGTATCGGGATGGGAGCAGTTCTTC. The chain uses TRBV3-1 and TRBJ2-1, with D possibly matching TRBD2 (5 bases). Trimming cost V 1 base and J 10 bases, with 11 bases left between them. Per germline, CDR1 LGHDT and CDR2 YNNKEL (reference sequence). The CDR3 is made up of 13 amino acids.

At least ten counts were recorded for this clonotype. This rearrangement joins TRBV28 to TRBJ2-7; D may be TRBD1 (6 bases). This CDR3 spans 13 amino acids. The V end lost 4 bases, the J end lost 1 base, and 8 bases lay between the germline ends. Germline assignment: CDR1 MDHEN and CDR2 SYDVKM. The CDR3 loop is CASSSGQSYEQYF. The CDR3 DNA reads as TGTGCCAGCAGTTCCGGACAGTCCTACGAGCAGTACTTC.

This clonotype came up many times. The chain couples TRBV15 to TRBJ2-1, with 13 bases matching TRBD2. The CDR3 runs to 15 residues. The V gene's germline CDR1 is LNHNV and CDR2 YYDKDF (reference sequence). V lost 6 bases to trimming and J lost 5 bases; unmatched junction nucleotides: 4. CDR3 sequence: CATRLAGGPDNEQFF. The CDR3 DNA is TGTGCCACCAGACTAGCGGGAGGGCCGGACAATGAGCAGTTCTTC.

This clonotype was counted at least ten times. This chain links TRBV5-1 with TRBJ1-4; D not certain. Germline assignment: CDR1 SGHRS and CDR2 YFSETQ. The CDR3 covers 13 residues. V shed 3 bases and J shed 5 bases, with 8 bases lying between them. The CDR3 reads CASSSAENEKLFF. Here the CDR3 DNA reads TGCGCCAGCAGCTCGGCAGAAAATGAAAAACTGTTTTTT.

The chain uses TRBV3-1 and TRBJ2-7, with D possibly being TRBD1 or TRBD2 (5 bases each). V was cut by 5 bases and J by 3 bases, with 14 bases left in between. Germline V CDR1 and CDR2: LGHDT, YNNKEL (reference sequence). CDR3 size: 14 residues. DNA of the CDR3: TGTGCCAGCAGCTGGGACCCCGGACACTACGAGCAGTACTTC. Its translation: CASSWDPGHYEQYF.

The rearrangement uses TRBV7-9 and TRBJ2-2; possibly TRBD2 for D (6 bases). Germline V lookup: CDR1 SEHNR, CDR2 FQNEAQ (reference sequence). The CDR3 is 15 residues long. V was cut by 1 base and J by 5 bases, with 11 bases left in between. The CDR3 is CASSLVRRATGELFF. CDR3 in DNA: TGTGCCAGCAGCTTAGTGAGGAGGGCGACCGGGGAGCTGTTTTTT.

There are many counts of this clonotype. This chain joins TRBV28 and TRBJ2-3, with a weak D call TRBD2 (5 bases). The V gene's germline CDR1 is MDHEN and CDR2 SYDVKM. This CDR3 contains 16 residues. The V and J ends lost 6 bases and 7 bases respectively, with 23 bases between them. The CDR3 loop is CASRSNGLLDRYTQYF. The CDR3 DNA reads TGTGCCAGCAGATCAAACGGCCTACTAGACCGATATACGCAGTATTTT.

This clonotype was seen a few times. V is TRBV30 and J is TRBJ2-5; D gene ambiguous. The CDR3 extends over 12 amino acids. V shed 3 bases and J shed 2 bases, with 7 bases lying between them. Germline V gene lookup returns CDR1 GTSNPN and CDR2 SVGIG (reference sequence). In DNA, the CDR3 is TGTGCCTGGAGCACCAATCAAGAGACCCAGTACTTC. Translated: CAWSTNQETQYF.

This clonotype was seen at least ten times. The CDR3 sequence is CASSLGLGGSGANVLTF. The CDR3 coding sequence is TGTGCCAGCAGCTTAGGGTTAGGCGGCTCTGGGGCCAACGTCCTGACTTTC. The chain carries TRBV13 and TRBJ2-6; no firm D call. Germline V gene sequence: CDR1 PRHDT, CDR2 FYEKMQ (reference sequence). The CDR3 is 17 amino acids. V dropped 0 bases and J dropped 0 bases, with 9 bases sitting between them.

There are many counts of this clonotype. This chain uses TRBV20-1 with TRBJ1-1, with D perhaps TRBD1 (6 bases). CDR1 and CDR2 from the germline V gene are DFQATT and SNEGSKA (reference sequence). CDR3 length equals 14 residues. Trimming stripped 7 bases from V and 0 bases from J, with 15 bases between. The CDR3 DNA is TGCAGTGTTATGGGGGGCAACATGAACACTGAAGCTTTCTTT. This sequence encodes CSVMGGNMNTEAFF.

This clonotype was observed at least ten times. The gene calls are TRBV6-1 and TRBJ2-3; D not certain. The CDR3 has 13 amino acids. Trimming took off 10 bases at V and 6 bases at J, with 17 bases between the two ends. From germline, CDR1 is MNHNS and CDR2 SASEGT. CDR3 amino acids: CATLGFSWDTQYF. The CDR3 nucleotides read TGTGCCACCTTGGGTTTTTCTTGGGATACGCAGTATTTT.